These 17 T cell receptor beta chains were sequenced from one sample in a study of Graves' ophthalmopathy and Graves' hyperthyroidism. CDR3 regions of TCR beta were amplified from RNA transcripts. HTBI primers were employed in first-round RT-PCR, then a second-round multiplex PCR followed. MiXCR, applied by TCRdb to the multiplex PCR reads, yields one record per CDR3 protein. The sample contains some 750,000 distinct CDR3 sequences, roughly two fifths of which appear only once. The material sequenced was peripheral blood. Source of these receptors: an adult man with Graves' ophthalmopathy.

The chain has TRBV4-2 and TRBJ2-3, with D perhaps being TRBD1 or TRBD2 (5 bases each). V lost 5 bases to trimming and J lost 8 bases, with 20 bases between them. From germline, CDR1 is LGHNA and CDR2 YNFKEQ. The CDR3 contains 15 residues. The CDR3 spells CASSLSGQGAGTQYF. The CDR3, as DNA: TGTGCCAGCAGCTTGTCGGGGCAGGGTGCGGGTACGCAGTATTTT.

The chain couples TRBV4-3 to TRBJ1-5, with D possibly being TRBD1 (6 bases). Germline values: CDR1 LGHNA, CDR2 YSLEER. CDR3 length equals 15 residues. Trimming removed 3 bases from V and 3 bases from J, with 12 bases in between. The CDR3 reads CASSHRRGINQPQHF. CDR3 nucleotides: TGCGCCAGCAGCCACCGCAGGGGAATCAATCAGCCCCAGCATTTT.

The rearrangement links TRBV11-2 to TRBJ2-7; 10 bases agree with TRBD1. J lost 4 bases, V lost 5 bases, and 8 bases had no gene match. Germline lookup yields CDR1 SGHAT and CDR2 FQNNGV. The CDR3 is 15 residues long. The CDR3 region is CASSPTGGFVYEQYF. CDR3 sequence (DNA): TGTGCCAGCAGCCCGACAGGGGGCTTTGTTTACGAGCAGTACTTC.

This sequence joins TRBV7-9 and TRBJ1-1; D not certain. V was cut by 2 bases and J by 0 bases, with 16 bases left in between. CDR3 size: 17 residues. The germline V gene encodes CDR1 SEHNR and CDR2 FQNEAQ (reference sequence). The CDR3 DNA reads TGTGCCAGCAGCTTAATGGGGAGACCAACCATGAACACTGAAGCTTTCTTT. Its protein is CASSLMGRPTMNTEAFF.

This clonotype showed up many times. The chain employs TRBV15 and TRBJ1-2; D gene uncertain. V was shortened by 4 bases and J by 6 bases, with 15 bases between the two germline ends. The CDR3 loop spans 14 amino acids. Germline V CDR1 and CDR2: LNHNV, YYDKDF (reference sequence). CDR3 in DNA: TGTGCCACCAGCAACCTGCCCCCAGGCGATGGCTACACCTTC. This gives the protein CATSNLPPGDGYTF.

J is TRBJ1-4 and V is TRBV25-1; 9 bases agree with TRBD1. The CDR3 is 14 amino acids. Germline loops: CDR1 MGHDK, CDR2 SYGVNS. V shed 8 bases, J shed 10 bases, and the junction held 11 bases outside the gene matches. The CDR3 region has the DNA TGTGCCAGCGTTTCAGGGACAGGGACCAGAAAACTGTTTTTT. Translated: CASVSGTGTRKLFF.

This clonotype was found once. The rearrangement uses TRBV7-9 and TRBJ2-7, with a possible D match to TRBD1 (5 bases). The germline CDR1 and CDR2 sequences are SEHNR and FQNEAQ (reference sequence). The CDR3 is 13 amino acids. V lost 4 bases to trimming and J lost 6 bases, with 13 bases between them. CDR3 coding DNA: TGTGCCAGCAGCTCACCCGCAGGGTTCGAGCAGTACTTC. This codes for CASSSPAGFEQYF.

This chain connects TRBV7-6 to TRBJ2-7, with D possibly matching TRBD2 (5 bases). There are 14 residues in the CDR3. In germline, CDR1 is SGHVS, CDR2 FNYEAQ. Trimming removed 2 bases from V and 12 bases from J, with 20 bases in between. The CDR3, as DNA: TGTGCCAGCAGCTTAAACAGCGAAGGTGGGAGTCCGTACTTC. Its protein product is CASSLNSEGGSPYF.

V usage is TRBV2 and J usage is TRBJ1-1, with D tentatively TRBD1 (5 bases). Trimming took off 6 bases at V and 4 bases at J, with 15 bases between the two ends. Germline V CDR1 and CDR2: SNHLY, FYNNEI. The CDR3 has 14 amino acids. Here the CDR3 DNA reads TGTGCCAGCAGGGATCGGCAGGGCATCACTGAAGCTTTCTTT. Translation: CASRDRQGITEAFF.

The chain links TRBV13 to TRBJ1-1; possibly TRBD1 for D (5 bases). The CDR3 extends over 13 amino acids. Germline loops: CDR1 PRHDT, CDR2 FYEKMQ (reference sequence). The V and J ends lost 5 bases and 3 bases respectively, with 10 bases between them. The CDR3 DNA reads as TGTGCCAGCAGCCAAGGGGTTTACACTGAAGCTTTCTTT. Translation: CASSQGVYTEAFF.

V usage is TRBV7-8 and J usage is TRBJ2-7, with D perhaps given as TRBD1 or TRBD2 (5 bases each). Between the trimmed V and J ends, which lost 3 bases and 0 bases, there was a span of 21 bases. The germline V gene encodes CDR1 SGHVS and CDR2 FQNEAQ. The CDR3 loop spans 18 amino acids. The CDR3 nucleotides are TGTGCCAGCAGCTTTTCTTCCTTTGGTGAGGGGCCCTCCTACGAGCAGTACTTC. Protein sequence: CASSFSSFGEGPSYEQYF.

This clonotype was found many times. The chain recombines TRBV13 with TRBJ2-7; 8 positions match TRBD2. CDR1 and CDR2 (germline): PRHDT, FYEKMQ (reference sequence). The CDR3 covers 16 residues. The trim removed 4 bases at V and 3 bases at J, leaving 11 bases unmatched. DNA for the CDR3: TGTGCCAGCAGCTGGCCTCGAGCGGGGGCTCACTACGAGCAGTACTTC. Translated: CASSWPRAGAHYEQYF. Full variable domain (outside the CDR3, taken from reference TRBV13 and TRBJ2-7): AAGVIQSPRHLIKEKRETATLKCYPIPRHDTVYWYQQGPGQDPQFLISFYEKMQSDKGSIPDRFSAQQFSDYHSELNMSSLELGDSALYFCASSWPRAGAHYEQYFGPGTRLTVT.

This clonotype was detected only once. At one end, the junction sequence differs from germline, possibly due to a read error. The rearrangement joins TRBV7-9 to TRBJ1-5; D is undetermined. This CDR3 is built from 15 residues. Germline V gene sequence: CDR1 SEHNR, CDR2 FQNEAQ (reference sequence). CDR3 protein: CASSLSAGPNQPQHF. The CDR3 bases are TGCGCCAGCAGCCTCTCCGCGGGCCCTAATCAGCCCCAGCATTTT.

The chain recombines TRBV7-3 with TRBJ1-6; D gene ambiguous. CDR1 is SGHTA, CDR2 FQGTGA, per germline. There are 17 residues in the CDR3. The V end was cut by 4 bases, the J end by 0 bases, with 13 bases between. This CDR3 reads CASSSTLTSSYNSPLHF. CDR3 coding DNA: TGTGCCAGCAGCTCTACCTTGACAAGCTCCTATAATTCACCCCTCCACTTT.

This clonotype was observed many times. The chain joins TRBV2 to TRBJ1-5; no reliable D call. V lost 6 bases and J 4 bases, leaving 16 bases between the germline ends. The length of the CDR3 is 15 residues. The germline CDR1 and CDR2 sequences are SNHLY and FYNNEI. The CDR3 loop is CASRATGLGNQPQHF. The DNA of the CDR3 is TGTGCCAGCAGGGCTACGGGGTTGGGTAATCAGCCCCAGCATTTT. Using reference TRBV2 and TRBJ1-5 for the parts outside the CDR3, the full variable domain is EPEVTQTPSHQVTQMGQEVILRCVPISNHLYFYWYRQILGQKVEFLVSFYNNEISEKSEIFDDQFSVERPDGSNFTLKIRSTKLEDSAMYFCASRATGLGNQPQHFGDGTRLSIL.

This clonotype occurred a few times. CDR3 region: CASTQMGSNSPLHF. The DNA of the CDR3 is TGTGCCAGCACCCAAATGGGGAGTAATTCACCCCTCCACTTT. V usage is TRBV10-3 and J usage is TRBJ1-6, with no clear D. The CDR3 covers 14 residues. Germline CDR1 and CDR2: ENHRY and SYGVKD. The germline V and J ends were trimmed by 10 bases and 6 bases, with 16 bases remaining between them.

This clonotype was found once. The junction differs from germline at one of its ends, possibly a read error. The chain is built from TRBV10-3 and TRBJ2-2; the D gene is possibly TRBD2 (5 bases). Germline CDR1 and CDR2: ENHRY and SYGVKD. This CDR3 has 15 amino acids. Written as DNA, the CDR3 is TGTGCCAGCAGTTTATGGGTGGGAGATTCCGGGGAGCTGTTTTTT. This translates into CASSLWVGDSGELFF.